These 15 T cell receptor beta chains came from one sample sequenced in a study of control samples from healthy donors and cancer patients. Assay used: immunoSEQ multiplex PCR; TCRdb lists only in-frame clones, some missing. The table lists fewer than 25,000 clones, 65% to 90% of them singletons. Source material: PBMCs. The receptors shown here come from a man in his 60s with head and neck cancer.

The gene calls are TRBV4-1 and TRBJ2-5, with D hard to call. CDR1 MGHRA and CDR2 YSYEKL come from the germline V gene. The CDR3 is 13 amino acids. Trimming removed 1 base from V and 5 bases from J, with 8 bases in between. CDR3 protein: CASSQVEGETQYF. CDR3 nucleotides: TGCGCCAGCAGCCAAGTAGAAGGGGAGACCCAGTACTTC.

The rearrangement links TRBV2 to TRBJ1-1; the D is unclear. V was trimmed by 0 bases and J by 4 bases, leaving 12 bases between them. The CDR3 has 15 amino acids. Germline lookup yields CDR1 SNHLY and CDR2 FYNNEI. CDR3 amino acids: CASSEALLGVTEAFF. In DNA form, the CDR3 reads TGTGCCAGCAGTGAAGCGCTTCTCGGGGTCACTGAAGCTTTCTTT.

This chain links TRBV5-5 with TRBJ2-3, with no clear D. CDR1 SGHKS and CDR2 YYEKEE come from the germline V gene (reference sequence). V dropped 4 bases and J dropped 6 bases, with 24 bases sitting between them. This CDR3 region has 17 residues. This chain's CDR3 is CASSLEKSRLTLDTQYF. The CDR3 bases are TGTGCCAGCAGCCTGGAGAAGTCTCGCCTAACATTGGATACGCAGTATTTT.

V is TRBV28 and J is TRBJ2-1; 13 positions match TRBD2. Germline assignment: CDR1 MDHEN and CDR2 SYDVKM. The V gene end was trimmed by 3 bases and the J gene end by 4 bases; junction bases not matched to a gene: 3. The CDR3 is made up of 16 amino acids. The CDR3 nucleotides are TGTGCCAGCAGTTTCTCACTAGCGGGAGGGTACAATGAGCAGTTCTTC. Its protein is CASSFSLAGGYNEQFF.

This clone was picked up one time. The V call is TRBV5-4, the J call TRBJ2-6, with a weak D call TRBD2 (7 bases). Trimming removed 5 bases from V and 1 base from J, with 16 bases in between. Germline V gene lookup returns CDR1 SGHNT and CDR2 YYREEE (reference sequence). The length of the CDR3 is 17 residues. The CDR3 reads CASRTGRQGSGANVLTF. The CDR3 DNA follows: TGTGCCAGCAGAACCGGGAGGCAGGGGTCTGGGGCCAACGTCCTGACTTTC.

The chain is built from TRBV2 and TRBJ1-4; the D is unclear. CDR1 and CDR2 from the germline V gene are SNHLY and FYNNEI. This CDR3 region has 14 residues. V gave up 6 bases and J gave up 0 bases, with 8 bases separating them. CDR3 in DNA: TGTGCCAGCAGGAAGACGGCAACTAATGAAAAACTGTTTTTT. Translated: CASRKTATNEKLFF.

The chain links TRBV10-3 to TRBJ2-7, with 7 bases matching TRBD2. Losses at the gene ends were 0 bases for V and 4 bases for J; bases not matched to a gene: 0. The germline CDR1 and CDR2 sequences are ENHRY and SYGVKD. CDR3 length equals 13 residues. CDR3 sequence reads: CAISESGGYEQYF. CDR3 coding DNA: TGTGCCATCAGTGAGTCCGGGGGGTACGAGCAGTACTTC.

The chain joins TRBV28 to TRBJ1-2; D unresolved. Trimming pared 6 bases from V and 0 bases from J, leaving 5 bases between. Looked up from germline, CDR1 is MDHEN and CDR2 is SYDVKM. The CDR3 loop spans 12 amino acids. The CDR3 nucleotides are TGTGCCAGCAGCTTTACTAACTATGGCTACACCTTC. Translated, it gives CASSFTNYGYTF.

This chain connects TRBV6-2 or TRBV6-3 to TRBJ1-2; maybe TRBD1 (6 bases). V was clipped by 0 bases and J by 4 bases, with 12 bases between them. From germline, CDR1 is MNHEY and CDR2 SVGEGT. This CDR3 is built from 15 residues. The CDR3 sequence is CASSYSMYRVYGYTF. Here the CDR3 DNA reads TGTGCCAGCAGTTACTCGATGTACAGGGTCTATGGCTACACCTTC.

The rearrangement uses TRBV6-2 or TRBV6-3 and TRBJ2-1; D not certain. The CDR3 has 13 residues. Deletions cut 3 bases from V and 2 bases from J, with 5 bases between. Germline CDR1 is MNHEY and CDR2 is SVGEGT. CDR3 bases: TGTGCCAGCAGTTATAGGACCTACAATGAGCAGTTCTTC. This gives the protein CASSYRTYNEQFF.

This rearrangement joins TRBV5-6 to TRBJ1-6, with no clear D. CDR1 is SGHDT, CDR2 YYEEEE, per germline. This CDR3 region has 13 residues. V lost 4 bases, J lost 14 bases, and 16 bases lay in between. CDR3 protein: CASSIGTIVTLHF. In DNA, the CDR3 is TGTGCCAGCAGCATTGGTACAATTGTAACCCTCCACTTT.

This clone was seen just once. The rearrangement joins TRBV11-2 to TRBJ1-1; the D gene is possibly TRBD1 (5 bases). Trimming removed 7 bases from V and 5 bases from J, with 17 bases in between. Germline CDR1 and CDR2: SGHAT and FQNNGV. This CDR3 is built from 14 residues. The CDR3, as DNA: TGTGCCAGCACCCTGGGGAGGGGAGGTACTGAAGCTTTCTTT. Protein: CASTLGRGGTEAFF.

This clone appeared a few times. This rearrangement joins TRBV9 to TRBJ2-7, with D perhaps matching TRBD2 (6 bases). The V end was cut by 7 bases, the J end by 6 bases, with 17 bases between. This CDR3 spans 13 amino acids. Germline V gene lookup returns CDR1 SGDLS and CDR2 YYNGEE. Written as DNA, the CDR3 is TGTGCCAGCTCAGATCCAACGGGGGTCGAGCAGTACTTC. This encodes CASSDPTGVEQYF.

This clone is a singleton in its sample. Written as DNA, the CDR3 is TGTGCCAGCTCACCAGGGGGTGGCTATGGCTACACCTTC. Its protein product is CASSPGGGYGYTF. J is TRBJ1-2 and V is TRBV18; a possible D gene is TRBD1 (5 bases). The germline CDR1 and CDR2 sequences are KGHSH and LQKENI. V was cut by 2 bases and J by 4 bases, with 8 bases left in between. This CDR3 has 13 amino acids.

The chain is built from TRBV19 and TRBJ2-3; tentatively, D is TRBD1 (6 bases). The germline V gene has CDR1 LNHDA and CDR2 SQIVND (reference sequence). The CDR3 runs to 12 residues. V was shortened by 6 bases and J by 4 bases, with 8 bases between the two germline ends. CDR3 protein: CASSTGSDTQYF. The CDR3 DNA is TGTGCCAGTAGCACAGGGTCAGATACGCAGTATTTT. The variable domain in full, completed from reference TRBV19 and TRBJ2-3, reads DGGITQSPKYLFRKEGQNVTLSCEQNLNHDAMYWYRQDPGQGLRLIYYSQIVNDFQKGDIAEGYSVSREKKESFPLTVTSAQKNPTAFYLCASSTGSDTQYFGPGTRLTVL.